Listed below are T cell receptor beta chains from one sample, sequenced in a study of blood T cell repertoires in COVID-19. Assay used: immunoSEQ multiplex PCR; TCRdb lists only in-frame clones, some missing. The sample holds approximately 170,000 clones, around 81% seen once. The sequenced sample was peripheral blood. The receptors stem from a man in his 70s who had recovered from COVID-19. The CDR3 runs from the conserved cysteine through the conserved F or W. Each record gives: J gene, V gene, clone size, D gene, CDR3 DNA, CDR3 protein. A D gene is named only where the DNA matches it firmly. Only some rows state a clone size, as once, few, many or a class for expanded clones.

TRBJ1-2,TRBV3-1/TRBV3-2,-,-,TGTGCCAGCAGCCAGGGGCTGGATGGCTACACCTTC,CASSQGLDGYTF
TRBJ2-1,TRBV19,-,-,TGTGCCAGTAGTGACCCCAGGGAAGGTTACAATGAGCAGTTCTTC,CASSDPREGYNEQFF
TRBJ1-6,TRBV19,-,-,TGTGCCAGTAGTATGGCTATTAGGGGCTATAATTCACCCCTCCACTTT,CASSMAIRGYNSPLHF
TRBJ1-6,TRBV28,-,TRBD1,TGTGCCAGCAGTTCAGTTACAGGGGATAATTCACCCCTCCACTTT,CASSSVTGDNSPLHF
TRBJ2-1,TRBV27,-,TRBD2,TGTGCCAGCAGTCGGACTAGCGGCTACAATGAGCAGTTCTTC,CASSRTSGYNEQFF
TRBJ2-7,TRBV6-5,-,-,TGTGCCAGCAGGGACGGGAACACCTACGAGCAGTACTTC,CASRDGNTYEQYF
TRBJ2-1,TRBV24-1,-,-,TGTGCCAGCAGGACCGGGACACCCTTAACCCATGAGCAGTTCTTC,CASRTGTPLTHEQFF
TRBJ1-2,TRBV28,once,TRBD1,TGTGCCAGCAGTTTAAGCGGACAGGGGGCCTATGGCTACACCTTC,CASSLSGQGAYGYTF
TRBJ2-2,TRBV2,-,TRBD2,TGTGCCGCCGGGCGGGAGCTTAACACCGGGGAGCTGTTTTTT,CAAGRELNTGELFF
TRBJ2-3,TRBV7-2,-,-,TGTGCCAGCTGCCAGGGGGGTACAGATACGCAGTATTTT,CASCQGGTDTQYF
TRBJ1-3,TRBV7-6,-,TRBD1,TGTGCCAGCAGCATCAGACCTTCAGGGGGAGGTGGAAACACCATATATTTT,CASSIRPSGGGGNTIYF
TRBJ2-7,TRBV28,once,-,TGTGCCAGCAGTTCGACAGGCTACGAGCAGTACTTC,CASSSTGYEQYF
TRBJ2-3,TRBV13,-,-,TGTGCCTGTGGGACATCCACAGATACGCAGTATTTT,CACGTSTDTQYF
TRBJ2-7,TRBV11-2,-,-,TGTGCCAGCAGCGAGGGCCCGGGCGGCGAGCAGTACTTC,CASSEGPGGEQYF
TRBJ2-1,TRBV7-3,-,TRBD2,TGTGCCAGCAGCAGGGAGCTAGCGGGAGATGAGCAGTTCTTC,CASSRELAGDEQFF
TRBJ2-7,TRBV3-1/TRBV3-2,once,TRBD1,TGTGCCAGCAGCCAGGAGGGACAGGGTCCCCCCTCCTACGAGCAGTACTTC,CASSQEGQGPPSYEQYF
TRBJ2-7,TRBV4-1,-,TRBD2,TGCGCCAGCAGCCATAGCGGGAGTTTTACCTACGAGCAGTACTTC,CASSHSGSFTYEQYF
TRBJ1-1,TRBV7-2,-,TRBD1,TGTGCCAGCAGCTTATGGACAGGACGGGAAACTGAAGCTTTCTTT,CASSLWTGRETEAFF
TRBJ2-5,TRBV12-3/TRBV12-4,-,-,TGTGCCAGCAGTTTGAGAGATCGAGAGACCCAGTACTTC,CASSLRDRETQYF
TRBJ2-1,TRBV7-3,-,TRBD2,TGTGCCAGCAGCCCCTCAGCGGGAGTCAATGAGCAGTTCTTC,CASSPSAGVNEQFF
TRBJ2-7,TRBV6-6,-,-,TGTGCCAGCAGTCCACAACAGGGTGGATTAGTCGAGCAGTACTTC,CASSPQQGGLVEQYF
TRBJ1-3,TRBV30,once,-,TGTGCCTGGAGTCCCCACGGACAGCCTGCCATATATTTT,CAWSPHGQPAIYF
TRBJ1-4,TRBV4-2,-,-,TGTGCCAGCAGCCAAGCTAACGGTGCAACTAATGAAAAACTGTTTTTT,CASSQANGATNEKLFF
TRBJ2-1,TRBV6-1,few,-,TGTGCCAGCAGTGAACGTGTAGCATACGACAATGAGCAGTTCTTC,CASSERVAYDNEQFF
TRBJ1-1,TRBV5-4,few,-,TGTGCCAGCAGCCCGGCGGCTGATTTGAACACTGAAGCTTTCTTT,CASSPAADLNTEAFF
TRBJ2-7,TRBV3-1/TRBV3-2,-,-,TGTGCCAGCAGCCAAGTGGGCCTTGGCCGATACGAGCAGTACTTC,CASSQVGLGRYEQYF
TRBJ1-6,TRBV19,few,-,TGTGCCAGTAGTACGGGGAATTCACCCCTCCACTTT,CASSTGNSPLHF
TRBJ1-4,TRBV7-6,-,-,TGTGCCAGCAGCTTATCGACAGCAACTAATGAAAAACTGTTTTTT,CASSLSTATNEKLFF
TRBJ1-5,TRBV4-3,-,TRBD1,TGCGCCAGCAGCCAAGGACAGGGGGGACAGCCCCAGCATTTT,CASSQGQGGQPQHF
TRBJ2-3,TRBV20-1,-,TRBD2,TGCAGTGCTAATGACGGGAGGGCCGCAGATACGCAGTATTTT,CSANDGRAADTQYF
TRBJ2-1,TRBV5-1,-,-,TGCGCCAGCAGCTTGGTGGACAGCTACAATGAGCAGTTCTTC,CASSLVDSYNEQFF
TRBJ2-2,TRBV5-1,-,-,TGCGCCAGCAGCCCCCTCTTCGAGGGTAATAGCGGGGAGCTGTTTTTT,CASSPLFEGNSGELFF
TRBJ2-3,TRBV27,-,TRBD1,TGTGCCAGTACCGACAGGGGGCGAAATACGCAGTATTTT,CASTDRGRNTQYF
TRBJ2-3,TRBV27,-,TRBD2,TGTGCCAGCAGTTTGTTGGGGACTAGTGTCCCAGATACGCAGTATTTT,CASSLLGTSVPDTQYF
TRBJ1-1,TRBV7-8,-,-,TGTGCCAGCAGCCCACAGGGTCCTGAAGCTTTCTTT,CASSPQGPEAFF
TRBJ1-2,TRBV5-6,-,-,TGTGCCAGCAGCCTCGTATCGGGACAAATCGCAGGGGGCTACACCTTC,CASSLVSGQIAGGYTF
TRBJ2-1,TRBV19,few,TRBD1,TGTGCCAGTAGTATGGGACAGAGCTACAATGAGCAGTTCTTC,CASSMGQSYNEQFF
TRBJ1-3,TRBV3-1/TRBV3-2,-,-,TGTGCCAGCAGCCCTGGATTCGGACACATAGTTTCGAATTCTGGAAACACCATATATTTT,CASSPGFGHIVSNSGNTIYF
TRBJ2-1,TRBV12-3/TRBV12-4,once,-,TGTGCCAGCGGCCCCGACTTTGAGCAGTTCTTC,CASGPDFEQFF
TRBJ2-5,TRBV5-1,once,TRBD2,TGCGCCAGCAGCTTGGGCCTAGCGGGAGGGCCCGAGACCCAGTACTTC,CASSLGLAGGPETQYF
TRBJ2-5,TRBV5-5,-,TRBD2,TGTGCCAGCAGCCCCGGGACTAGCGGGAATGGGGAGACCCAGTACTTC,CASSPGTSGNGETQYF
TRBJ2-5,TRBV15,-,-,TGTGCCACCAGCAGATTTACGGGAGAAGAGACCCAGTACTTC,CATSRFTGEETQYF
TRBJ2-1,TRBV6-5,-,-,TGTGCCAGCCTCCAGTTTACGCAGGATGAGCAGTTCTTC,CASLQFTQDEQFF
TRBJ2-1,TRBV6-1,-,TRBD2,TGTGCCAGCAGTGCCGGGACTAGCGGGAGGGCCATTCGTCTGTTCTTC,CASSAGTSGRAIRLFF
TRBJ2-7,TRBV6-5,-,TRBD2,TGTGCCAGCAGTTACGTAGCGGGCCCCTACGAGCAGTACTTC,CASSYVAGPYEQYF
TRBJ2-5,TRBV29-1,-,TRBD2,TGCAGCGTTGTTCCAATAGCGGGAGACCAAGAGACCCAGTACTTC,CSVVPIAGDQETQYF
TRBJ2-5,TRBV4-1,-,TRBD1,TGCGCCAGCAGCCAGTCGGGGACAGAAGTACAAGAGACCCAGTACTTC,CASSQSGTEVQETQYF
TRBJ2-5,TRBV7-2,-,-,-,CASSFGQGQETQYF
TRBJ2-7,TRBV6-2/TRBV6-3,-,-,TGTGCCAGCAGCCGGGACAAATACTACGAGCAGTACTTC,CASSRDKYYEQYF
TRBJ2-7,TRBV6-2/TRBV6-3,-,-,TGTGCCAGCAGTTCAGGGATAACCTACGAGCAGTACTTC,CASSSGITYEQYF
TRBJ2-7,TRBV6-5,-,-,TGTGCCAGCAGTTACCGTGGGGGGGCCTCCTACGAGCAGTACTTC,CASSYRGGASYEQYF
TRBJ2-7,TRBV10-1,-,TRBD2,TGCGCCAGCAGTGCTGGGACTAGCGGATACGAGCAGTACTTC,CASSAGTSGYEQYF
TRBJ2-1,TRBV5-1,once,TRBD2,TGCGCCAGCAGCTTACACGGGACTAGCGGACTCAATGAGCAGTTCTTC,CASSLHGTSGLNEQFF
TRBJ2-3,TRBV5-1,-,TRBD2,TGCGCCAGCAGCTTGGCGGCTAGCGGAGGAGATACGCAGTATTTT,CASSLAASGGDTQYF
TRBJ1-6,TRBV10-1,few,-,TGCGCCAGCAGGGGGGGGCAGGGAGGTTCACCCCTCCACTTT,CASRGGQGGSPLHF
TRBJ2-1,TRBV18,-,TRBD1,TGTGCCAGCTCACCTGGACAGGGCTATGAGCAGTTCTTC,CASSPGQGYEQFF
TRBJ2-4,TRBV7-3,-,TRBD2,TGTGCCAGCAGCTTAACTAGCGGGAGCCCCGAAAACATTCAGTACTTC,CASSLTSGSPENIQYF